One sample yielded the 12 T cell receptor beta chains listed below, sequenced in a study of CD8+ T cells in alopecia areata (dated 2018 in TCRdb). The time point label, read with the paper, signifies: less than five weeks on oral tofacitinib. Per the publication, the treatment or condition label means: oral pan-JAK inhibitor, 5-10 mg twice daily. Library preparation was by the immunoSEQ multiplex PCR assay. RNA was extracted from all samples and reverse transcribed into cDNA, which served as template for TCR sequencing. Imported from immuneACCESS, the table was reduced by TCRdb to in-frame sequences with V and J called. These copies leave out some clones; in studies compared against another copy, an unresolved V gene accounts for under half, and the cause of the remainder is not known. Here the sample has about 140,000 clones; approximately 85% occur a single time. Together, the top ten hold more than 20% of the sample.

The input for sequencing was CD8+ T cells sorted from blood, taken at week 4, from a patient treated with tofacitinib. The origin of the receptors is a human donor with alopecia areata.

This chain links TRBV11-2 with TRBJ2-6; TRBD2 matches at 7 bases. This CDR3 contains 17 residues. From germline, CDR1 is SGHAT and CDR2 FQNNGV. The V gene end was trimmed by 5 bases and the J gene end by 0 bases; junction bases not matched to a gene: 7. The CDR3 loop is CASSDARGDSGANVLTF. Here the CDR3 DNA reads TGTGCCAGCAGCGACGCCCGGGGGGACTCTGGGGCCAACGTCCTGACTTTC.

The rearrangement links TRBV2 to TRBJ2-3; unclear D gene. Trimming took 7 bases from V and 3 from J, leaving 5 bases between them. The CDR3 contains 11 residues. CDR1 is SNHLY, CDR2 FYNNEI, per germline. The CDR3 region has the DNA TGTGCCAGCACCAAAACAGATACGCAGTATTTT. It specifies CASTKTDTQYF.

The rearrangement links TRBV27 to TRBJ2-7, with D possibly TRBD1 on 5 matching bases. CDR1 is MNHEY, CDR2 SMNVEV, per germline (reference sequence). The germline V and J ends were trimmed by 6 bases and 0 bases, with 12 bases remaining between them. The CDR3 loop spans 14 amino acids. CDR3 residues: CASSLYRSSYEQYF. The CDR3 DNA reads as TGTGCCAGCAGCCTCTACAGGAGCTCCTACGAGCAGTACTTC.

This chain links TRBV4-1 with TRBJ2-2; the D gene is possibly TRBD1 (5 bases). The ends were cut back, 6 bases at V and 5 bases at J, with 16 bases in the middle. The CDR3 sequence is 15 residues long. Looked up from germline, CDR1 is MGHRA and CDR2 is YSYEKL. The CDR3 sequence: CASSYSRDGTGELFF. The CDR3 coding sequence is TGCGCCAGCAGTTACAGCAGGGATGGGACCGGGGAGCTGTTTTTT.

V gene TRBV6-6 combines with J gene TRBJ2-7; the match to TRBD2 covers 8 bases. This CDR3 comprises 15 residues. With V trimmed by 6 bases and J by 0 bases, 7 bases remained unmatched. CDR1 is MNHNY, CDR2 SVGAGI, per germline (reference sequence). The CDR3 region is CASSYSGGPSYEQYF. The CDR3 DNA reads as TGTGCCAGCAGCTACAGCGGGGGACCCTCCTACGAGCAGTACTTC.

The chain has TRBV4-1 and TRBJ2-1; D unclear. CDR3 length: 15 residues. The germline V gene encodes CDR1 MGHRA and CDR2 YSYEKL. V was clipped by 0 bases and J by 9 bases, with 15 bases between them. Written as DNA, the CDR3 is TGCGCCAGCAGCCAAGAAGCGCTAGGTTATACTGAGCAGTTCTTC. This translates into CASSQEALGYTEQFF.

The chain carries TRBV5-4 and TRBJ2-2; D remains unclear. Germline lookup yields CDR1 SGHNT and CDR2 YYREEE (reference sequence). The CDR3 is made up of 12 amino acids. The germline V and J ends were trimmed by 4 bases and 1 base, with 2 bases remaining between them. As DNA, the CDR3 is TGTGCCAGCAGCCGGAACACCGGGGAGCTGTTTTTT. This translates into CASSRNTGELFF.

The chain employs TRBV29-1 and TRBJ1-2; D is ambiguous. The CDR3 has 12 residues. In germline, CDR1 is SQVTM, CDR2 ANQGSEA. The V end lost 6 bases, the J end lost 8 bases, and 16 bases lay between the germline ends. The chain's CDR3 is CSVYSEDPGYTF. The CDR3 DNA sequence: TGCAGCGTCTACAGCGAGGATCCGGGCTACACCTTC.

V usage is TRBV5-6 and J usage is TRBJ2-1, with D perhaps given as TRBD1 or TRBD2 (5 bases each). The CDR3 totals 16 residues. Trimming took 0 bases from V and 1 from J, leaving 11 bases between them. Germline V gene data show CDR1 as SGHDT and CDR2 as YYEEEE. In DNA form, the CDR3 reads TGTGCCAGCAGCTTGGGGCAGGGACCTTCCTACAATGAGCAGTTCTTC. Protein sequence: CASSLGQGPSYNEQFF.

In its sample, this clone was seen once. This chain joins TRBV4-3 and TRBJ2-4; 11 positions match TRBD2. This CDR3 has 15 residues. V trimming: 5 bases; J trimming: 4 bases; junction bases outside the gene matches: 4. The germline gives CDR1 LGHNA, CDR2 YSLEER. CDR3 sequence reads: CASSERLAGKNIQYF. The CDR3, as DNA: TGCGCCAGCAGCGAAAGACTAGCGGGGAAAAACATTCAGTACTTC.

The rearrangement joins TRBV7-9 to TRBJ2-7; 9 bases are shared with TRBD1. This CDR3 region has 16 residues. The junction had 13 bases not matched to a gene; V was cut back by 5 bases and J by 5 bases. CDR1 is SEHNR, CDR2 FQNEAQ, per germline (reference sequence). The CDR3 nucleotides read TGTGCCAGCAGCCTCAAGACCGGGACAGGGTCGGACGAGCAGTACTTC. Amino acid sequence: CASSLKTGTGSDEQYF. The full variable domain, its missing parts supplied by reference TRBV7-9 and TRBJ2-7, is DTGVSQNPRHKITKRGQNVTFRCDPISEHNRLYWYRQTLGQGPEFLTYFQNEAQLEKSRLLSDRFSAERPKGSFSTLEIQRTEQGDSAMYLCASSLKTGTGSDEQYFGPGTRLTVT.

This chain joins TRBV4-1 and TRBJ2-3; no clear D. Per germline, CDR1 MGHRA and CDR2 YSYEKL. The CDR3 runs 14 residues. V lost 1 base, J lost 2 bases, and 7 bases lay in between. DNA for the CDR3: TGCGCCAGCAGCCAAGCGGTAAACACAGATACGCAGTATTTT. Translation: CASSQAVNTDTQYF.